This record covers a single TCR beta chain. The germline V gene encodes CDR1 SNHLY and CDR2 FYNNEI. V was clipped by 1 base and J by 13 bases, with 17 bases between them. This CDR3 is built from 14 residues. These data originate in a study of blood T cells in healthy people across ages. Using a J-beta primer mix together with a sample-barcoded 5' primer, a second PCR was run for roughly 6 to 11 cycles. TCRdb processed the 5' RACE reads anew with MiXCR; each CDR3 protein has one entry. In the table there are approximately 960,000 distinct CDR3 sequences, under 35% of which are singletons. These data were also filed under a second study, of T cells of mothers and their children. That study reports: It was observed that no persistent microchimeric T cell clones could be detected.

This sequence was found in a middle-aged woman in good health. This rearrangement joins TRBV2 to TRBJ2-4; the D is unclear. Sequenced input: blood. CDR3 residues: CASSEVRTDQEQYF. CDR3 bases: TGTGCCAGCAGTGAAGTCAGGACGGACCAAGAGCAGTACTTC.